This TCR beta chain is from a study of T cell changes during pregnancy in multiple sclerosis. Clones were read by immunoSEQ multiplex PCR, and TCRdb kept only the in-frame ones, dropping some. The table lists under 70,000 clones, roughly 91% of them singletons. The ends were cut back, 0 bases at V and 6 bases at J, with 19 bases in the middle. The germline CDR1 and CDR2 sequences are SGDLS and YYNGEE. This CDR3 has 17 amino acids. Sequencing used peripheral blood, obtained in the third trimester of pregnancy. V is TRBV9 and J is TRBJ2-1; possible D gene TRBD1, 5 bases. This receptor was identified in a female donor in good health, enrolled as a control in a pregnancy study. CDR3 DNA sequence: TGTGCCAGCAGCGTAGACCTCCCAGGGCTAGTCGTCAATGAGCAGTTCTTC. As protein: CASSVDLPGLVVNEQFF.